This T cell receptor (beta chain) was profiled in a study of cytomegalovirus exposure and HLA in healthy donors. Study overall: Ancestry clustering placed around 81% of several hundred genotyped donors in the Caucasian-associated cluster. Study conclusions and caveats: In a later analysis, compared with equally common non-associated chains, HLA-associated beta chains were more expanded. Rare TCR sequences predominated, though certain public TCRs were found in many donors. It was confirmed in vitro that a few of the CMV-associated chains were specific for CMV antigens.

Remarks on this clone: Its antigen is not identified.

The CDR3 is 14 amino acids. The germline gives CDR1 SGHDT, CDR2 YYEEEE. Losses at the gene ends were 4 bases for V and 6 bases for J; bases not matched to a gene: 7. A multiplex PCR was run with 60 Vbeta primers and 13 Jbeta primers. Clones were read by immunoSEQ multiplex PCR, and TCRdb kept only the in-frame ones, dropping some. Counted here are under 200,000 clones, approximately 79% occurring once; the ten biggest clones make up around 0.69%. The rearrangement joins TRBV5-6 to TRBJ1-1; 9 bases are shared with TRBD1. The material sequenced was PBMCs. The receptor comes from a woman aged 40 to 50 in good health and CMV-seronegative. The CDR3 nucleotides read TGTGCCAGCAGCCACGGGACAGGGTTCGCTGAAGCTTTCTTT. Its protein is CASSHGTGFAEAFF.